This TCR beta chain was sequenced for a study of regulatory dendritic cells for organ transplantation. V shed 1 base and J 5 bases; nucleotides not matched to a gene: 4. The germline CDR1 and CDR2 sequences are SEHNR and FQNEAQ (reference sequence). The length of the CDR3 is 15 residues. Regarding this clone: Its matching antigen is unknown.

Sorted T cells were CFSE-labeled and cultured approximately five days with allogeneic regulatory or mature dendritic cells at 1:10. Memory T cells were CD45RO+, naive were CD45RA+, sorted by FACS. TCRdb's copy holds only in-frame clones and misses some; the assay was immunoSEQ multiplex PCR. The table has some 13,000 clones, about 70% seen once. Study outcomes and limitations: Naive CD4+ and CD8+ repertoires were highly diverse; memory CD8+ was most oligoclonal.

The material sequenced was naive CD4+ T cells from blood cultured with regulatory dendritic cells. This sample's subset: CD45RA+ naive T cells. This sequence joins TRBV7-9 and TRBJ2-1; 8 nucleotides agree with TRBD1. The source is a human donor in good health. The CDR3 nucleotides read TGTGCCAGCAGCTTAGTCGGGACAGGTAACAATGAGCAGTTCTTC. As protein: CASSLVGTGNNEQFF.